This TCR beta chain comes out of a study of shared clonotypes between healthy human individuals. The sorted-subset replicate PCRs were given roughly 190 ng DNA, which is about 29,000 T cell genomes. Only in-frame clones appear in the TCRdb table, and some are missing; sequencing was by immunoSEQ multiplex PCR. Of about 1.1 million clones listed, 75% to 85% are singletons. Unmatched junction bases numbered 3, after V lost 0 bases and J lost 4 bases. This CDR3 comprises 15 residues. Germline V gene sequence: CDR1 GTSNPN, CDR2 SVGIG (reference sequence). This TCR derives from a young man in good health. Some clones in this sample may be carry-over from other donors' samples. The gene calls are TRBV30 and TRBJ1-3; 10 bases align to TRBD1. The sequenced sample was memory CD4+ T cells from PBMCs. This sample's subset: CD45RA-negative fraction. CDR3 sequence: CAWSVSTGGGNTIYF. The CDR3 DNA reads TGTGCCTGGAGTGTTTCGACAGGGGGCGGAAACACCATATATTTT.